This T cell receptor (beta chain) was recorded in a study of beta chain features in type 1 diabetes. With respect to this clone: Its specificity is not known.

Populations obtained by sorting all exceeded 98% purity. Expressed TCRB transcripts were sequenced after all isolated RNA was converted to cDNA. Produced via immunoSEQ multiplex PCR; TCRdb's table is partial and in-frame only. The sample consists of about 120,000 clones, about 15% of them appearing once. In germline, CDR1 is SGHNT, CDR2 YYREEE (reference sequence). The CDR3 extends over 13 amino acids. V was clipped by 4 bases and J by 9 bases; unmatched bases: 8. Overall study findings and caveats: Shorter TCRB CDR3s, moderately but significantly so, marked every one of the four CD4+ subsets in Type 1 diabetes patients.

Sequencing was carried out using central memory CD4+ T cells from blood. The origin of this receptor is a man under 40 with type 1 diabetes. The rearrangement links TRBV5-4 to TRBJ2-7, with 9 bases identical to TRBD1. This CDR3 is CASSPRDRDPQYF. CDR3 nucleotides: TGTGCCAGCAGCCCCCGGGACAGGGACCCGCAGTACTTC.